The next 19 T cell receptor beta chains were all read from a single sample in a study of shared clonotypes between healthy human individuals. TCRdb's copy holds only in-frame clones and misses some; the assay was immunoSEQ multiplex PCR. The sample holds 100,000 to 120,000 clones, about two thirds seen once. Material for sequencing was memory CD8+ T cells sorted from blood. The subset was: CD45RO+ cells pooled with CCR7-negative TemRA cells. The receptor source for this set is a woman between 25 and 40 years old in good health.

The rearrangement links TRBV4-1 to TRBJ2-1; D not certain. CDR1 and CDR2 (germline): MGHRA, YSYEKL. V was clipped by 3 bases and J by 0 bases, with 9 bases between them. The CDR3 has 15 residues. This CDR3 is CASSHTESSYNEQFF. The DNA for the CDR3 is TGCGCCAGCAGCCATACGGAGAGCTCCTACAATGAGCAGTTCTTC.

The genes are TRBV19 and TRBJ2-7; perhaps D is TRBD1 or TRBD2 (5 bases each). The V end lost 0 bases, the J end lost 6 bases, and 12 bases lay between the germline ends. Germline V gives CDR1 LNHDA, CDR2 SQIVND (reference sequence). CDR3 length: 14 amino acids. DNA for the CDR3: TGTGCCAGTAGTATAGATCATATGAGGGGCGAGCAGTACTTC. It yields the protein CASSIDHMRGEQYF.

This clone was picked up one time. This CDR3 reads CASSSNPQYF. CDR3 nucleotide sequence: TGTGCCAGCAGCTCTAACCCCCAGTACTTC. This rearrangement joins TRBV7-9 to TRBJ2-7; D not resolved. V lost 4 bases and J 10 bases, leaving 8 bases between the germline ends. From germline, CDR1 is SEHNR and CDR2 FQNEAQ (reference sequence). The CDR3 is made up of 10 amino acids.

The gene calls are TRBV11-2 and TRBJ1-1; 8 bases agree with TRBD1. The ends lost 1 base at V and 0 bases at J; junction bases unmatched: 4. CDR3 size: 16 residues. CDR1 and CDR2 (germline): SGHAT, FQNNGV. This CDR3 is CASSLGRTGMNTEAFF. The CDR3 DNA reads TGTGCCAGCAGCTTAGGACGGACAGGGATGAACACTGAAGCTTTCTTT.

The rearrangement uses TRBV7-2 and TRBJ1-3; D remains ambiguous. V shed 4 bases and J shed 1 base, with 14 bases lying between them. This CDR3 contains 16 residues. Germline V gene lookup returns CDR1 SGHTA and CDR2 FQGNSA. This CDR3 reads CASSSGLYLSGNTIYF. The CDR3 DNA reads as TGTGCCAGCAGCTCCGGACTTTACTTATCTGGAAACACCATATATTTT.

The rearrangement uses TRBV28 and TRBJ1-5; 8 positions match TRBD1. The germline V gene has CDR1 MDHEN and CDR2 SYDVKM. The CDR3 has 17 amino acids. V lost 7 bases to trimming and J lost 2 bases; unmatched junction nucleotides: 13. The CDR3, as DNA: TGTGCCAGCACCACTGGGCAGGGGGCCAGTCGCAATCAGCCCCAGCATTTT. Translating gives CASTTGQGASRNQPQHF. Together with reference TRBV28 and TRBJ1-5, the CDR3 gives the full variable domain: DVKVTQSSRYLVKRTGEKVFLECVQDMDHENMFWYRQDPGLGLRLIYFSYDVKMKEKGDIPEGYSVSREKKERFSLILESASTNQTSMYLCASTTGQGASRNQPQHFGDGTRLSIL.

This rearrangement joins TRBV29-1 to TRBJ2-6; no clear D. V shed 5 bases and J shed 5 bases, with 22 bases lying between them. The CDR3 spans 17 residues. Germline V gene data show CDR1 as SQVTM and CDR2 as ANQGSEA. The DNA of the CDR3 is TGCAGCGTTTGTCGTGAACGCATACAAAGTCGGGCCAACGTCCTGACTTTC. Translation: CSVCRERIQSRANVLTF.

The chain links TRBV27 to TRBJ2-1; 7 bases fit TRBD2. After removal of 4 bases from V and 9 bases from J, the junction contained 6 bases not matched to a gene. The germline V gene encodes CDR1 MNHEY and CDR2 SMNVEV (reference sequence). CDR3 length: 13 residues. CDR3 bases: TGTGCCAGCAGTTCAGCGGGGCCCAGTGAGCAGTTCTTC. Translating gives CASSSAGPSEQFF.

This clone has a count of ten or more. V and J are TRBV30 and TRBJ1-6; D is uncertain. The V gene lost 0 bases and the J gene lost 5 bases, with 11 bases spanning the gap. The germline CDR1 and CDR2 sequences are GTSNPN and SVGIG (reference sequence). This CDR3 is built from 15 residues. CDR3 region: CAWSVIGSDNSPLHF. CDR3 sequence (DNA): TGTGCCTGGAGTGTAATTGGAAGCGATAATTCACCCCTCCACTTT.

In its sample, this clone was seen a few times. Here the CDR3 DNA reads TGTGCCACCGAACAGGGGAACCTGAACACTGAAGCTTTCTTT. Its protein is CATEQGNLNTEAFF. This chain uses TRBV19 with TRBJ1-1; 7 bases are a match to TRBD1. The CDR3 contains 14 residues. Trimming cost V 10 bases and J 0 bases; bases outside gene matches: 8. The V gene's germline CDR1 is LNHDA and CDR2 SQIVND (reference sequence).

This clone has just a few counts. The rearrangement uses TRBV6-4 and TRBJ2-6; the match to TRBD1 covers 10 bases. The CDR3 runs 19 residues. Germline V lookup: CDR1 MRHNA, CDR2 SNTAGT. The V segment lost 0 bases and the J segment 1 base; nucleotides outside the gene matches: 6. The CDR3 nucleotides read TGTGCCAGCAGTGACTCGGAGACAGGGGGCTCTTCTGGGGCCAACGTCCTGACTTTC. This sequence encodes CASSDSETGGSSGANVLTF.

This clone is labeled medium-sized. The chain couples TRBV27 to TRBJ2-7, with 7 bases that match TRBD1. The germline V gene encodes CDR1 MNHEY and CDR2 SMNVEV (reference sequence). J was trimmed by 2 bases and V by 4 bases; bases with no gene match: 5. The CDR3 is 14 residues long. The CDR3 DNA reads as TGTGCCAGCAGTTCTACCGGGACAGCCTACGAGCAGTACTTC. The encoded protein is CASSSTGTAYEQYF.

The rearrangement uses TRBV6-6 and TRBJ2-3; D is unclear. The CDR3 runs to 15 residues. V was shortened by 7 bases and J by 4 bases, with 18 bases between the two germline ends. The germline CDR1 and CDR2 sequences are MNHNY and SVGAGI (reference sequence). CDR3 sequence: CASISSRIGPDTQYF. The CDR3 bases are TGTGCCAGCATTTCAAGCCGAATTGGGCCAGATACGCAGTATTTT.

This clone was picked up one time. The rearrangement joins TRBV30 to TRBJ1-6; TRBD1 matches 7 bases. The CDR3 runs 16 residues. The V gene end was trimmed by 2 bases and the J gene end by 10 bases; junction bases not matched to a gene: 14. The V gene's germline CDR1 is GTSNPN and CDR2 SVGIG (reference sequence). CDR3 region: CAWSTYGTELKSPLHF. The CDR3 DNA reads as TGTGCCTGGAGTACATATGGGACAGAATTGAAGTCACCCCTCCACTTT.

This clone was picked up a small number of times. V usage is TRBV4-2 and J usage is TRBJ2-1; tentatively, D is TRBD2 (6 bases). CDR3 size: 17 residues. Germline values: CDR1 LGHNA, CDR2 YNFKEQ. V shed 0 bases and J shed 2 bases, with 14 bases lying between them. CDR3: CASSQDQTGGAYNEQFF. The CDR3 coding sequence is TGTGCCAGCAGCCAAGACCAAACCGGAGGGGCCTACAATGAGCAGTTCTTC.

In its sample, this clone was seen a few times. V and J are TRBV7-2 and TRBJ2-3; TRBD1 is a possible D gene (5 bases). Germline V lookup: CDR1 SGHTA, CDR2 FQGNSA. V was cut by 0 bases and J by 3 bases, with 25 bases left in between. The CDR3 runs to 20 residues. The CDR3 loop reads CASSLASTGVYLRNTDTQYF. The CDR3 region has the DNA TGTGCCAGCAGCTTAGCTAGTACAGGCGTCTATCTCCGGAATACAGATACGCAGTATTTT.

The rearrangement joins TRBV7-9 to TRBJ2-7; maybe TRBD2 (7 bases). The CDR3 covers 19 residues. Germline V CDR1 and CDR2: SEHNR, FQNEAQ (reference sequence). Trimming removed 3 bases at V and 0 bases at J, with 24 bases between. The CDR3 bases are TGTGCCAGCAGCTTCCCACTAGGGGGTAACGGGAGGAACTCCTACGAGCAGTACTTC. This sequence encodes CASSFPLGGNGRNSYEQYF.

The genes are TRBV7-9 and TRBJ2-5; D is possibly TRBD1 or TRBD2 (5 bases each). Trimming left V 1 base short and J 5 bases short, with 11 bases between. Germline CDR1 reads SEHNR; CDR2 reads FQNEAQ (reference sequence). The CDR3 has 14 residues. DNA of the CDR3: TGTGCCAGCAGCTTAGTTCGGGGCGGGGAGACCCAGTACTTC. Translation: CASSLVRGGETQYF.

This clone was seen ten or more times. The chain is built from TRBV25-1 and TRBJ1-4; 7 bases are a match to TRBD1. This CDR3 is built from 15 residues. V shed 2 bases, J shed 10 bases, and the junction held 10 bases outside the gene matches. Germline V gene sequence: CDR1 MGHDK, CDR2 SYGVNS. Here the CDR3 reads CASSEGTDISGKLFF. The CDR3 DNA sequence: TGTGCCAGCAGTGAAGGGACAGATATCTCCGGAAAACTGTTTTTT. Supplemented by reference TRBV25-1 and TRBJ1-4, the full variable domain reads EADIYQTPRYLVIGTGKKITLECSQTMGHDKMYWYQQDPGMELHLIHYSYGVNSTEKGDLSSESTVSRIRTEHFPLTLESARPSHTSQYLCASSEGTDISGKLFFGSGTQLSVL.